What follows is one T cell receptor beta chain and its context. What this receptor recognizes is not known. Within one base of it there is no much larger clone, and no base qualities were kept. TCRbeta CDR3 regions were amplified from genomic DNA by means of the immunoSEQ Assay, a bias-controlled multiplex PCR. In the original analysis: The number of nucleated cells in each sample was estimated by amplification of reference gene primers within the assay. Sequence reads were collapsed and filtered to measure the absolute abundance of every unique TCRbeta CDR3 rearrangement. For each sample, productive Simpson clonality was calculated as the square root of Simpson's diversity index across productive rearrangements. TCRdb obtained this table from immuneACCESS and retained in-frame rearrangements with V and J assigned. These tables miss some clones; where compared with another copy, unresolved V genes account for less than half of the shortfall, and the remainder is unexplained. V and J calls plus clone size are reproduced from that table; the DNA served to infer D and trimming. Present in this sample are 200,000 to 300,000 clones, approximately 83% of which were seen just once. About 3.5% of the sample is in the top ten clones.

This specimen belongs to a study of blood T cell repertoires in COVID-19 (dated by TCRdb to about 2020). Context from the whole study: Samples covering the acute and convalescent phases of COVID-19 were provided by collaborators in the United States, Italy and Spain. The material from the prospective study consisted of cDNA or gDNA derived from T cells, B-cell-depleted T cells, or PBMCs. Deeply sampled blood TCRbeta repertoires from subjects exposed to, actively infected with, or recovered from COVID-19 were included in the dataset. The repertoires were released in a freely available public database meant as a resource for research on the immune response to SARS-CoV-2. Samples came from the ongoing ImmuneRACE study (first 160 participants) plus 1,254 subjects from 6 global collaborators. The sample metadata nearly always contained a de-identified subject ID, COVID-19 status, age in years and sex. HLA class I and class II types, where available, came from metadata supplied by the sample provider rather than from assay-based typing. Study-wide findings and limitations: The quantity of clinical and demographic metadata differed by source and by participant and was supplied without curation.

In the prospective study, participants were about 18 to 100 years old, resided in approximately 22 geographic areas of the United States, and were enrolled through a virtual design. To assign participants to cohorts, the prospective study relied on clinical history that participants themselves reported in a screening survey and a study questionnaire. In the prospective study, mobile phlebotomists collected whole blood, serum and a nasopharyngeal or oropharyngeal swab from each participant. Additional blood draws and questionnaires over a 2-month period could optionally be provided by prospective study participants. Blood samples from the prospective study were shipped frozen or at room temperature prior to DNA extraction. Per the germline V gene (reference sequence), SGHNT is the CDR1 and YYREEE is the CDR2. Here V drops 1 base and J drops 8 bases, and the junction holds 12 bases not matched to any gene. The CDR3 numbers 15 residues from cysteine through phenylalanine. Only CDR3 DNA is held: 45 bases, read in frame from base 1.

The origin of this receptor is a woman aged 40 to 50 with acute COVID-19. The chain was built from TRBV5-4 and TRBJ2-7; TRBD1 aligns with 7 central bases. The sequenced material came from PBMCs or T cells enriched from blood (not recorded which). The DNA is as follows: TGTGCCAGCAGCTTGTCAAGGGGGCAGGGTACTCAGCAGTACTTC. Translated, it reads CASSLSRGQGTQQYF.